These T cell receptor beta chains were read from a single sample in a study of blood T cell repertoires in COVID-19. Here immunoSEQ multiplex PCR was the method, and the copy in TCRdb shows in-frame clones only, minus some. This sample yields nearly 35,000 clones, of which 70% to 80% are seen a single time; roughly 7.3% belongs to the top ten. The material sequenced was peripheral blood. The receptors stem from a woman aged 55-70 years with acute or convalescent COVID-19. The conserved cysteine and the conserved F or W are not part of the CDR3 here. The size of a clone is reported for some rows only, either as once, few or many, or as a class for expanded clones.

clone size	V gene	CDR3 protein
-	TRBV2	ASSFGSSGANVLT
-	TRBV18	ASSLGQGAAPLH
-	TRBV5-1	ASREGTGNQPQH
few	TRBV5-3	ARSRRQGRN
once	TRBV13	ASSHPRGSGETQY
once	TRBV14	ASSPGRETDTQY
-	TRBV7-9	ASSLVGQEETQY
-	TRBV6-5	ASSPTGSGNTIY
-	TRBV2	ASMGGDYVQETQY
-	TRBV3-1/TRBV3-2	ASSQGQYPSYEQY
once	TRBV11-1	ASSFDAYYSGNTIY
-	TRBV9	ASSSSGRDYNEQF
-	TRBV4-1	ASSHKIENTEAF
-	TRBV19	ASSTLDRGGCEQY
-	TRBV19	ASSRGAVGNQPQH
-	TRBV24-1	ATSTAYSTNEKLF
-	TRBV4-1	ASSQDPATNEKLF
-	TRBV7-9	ASQAGTARNEQF
-	TRBV5-1	ASSLAGGNTGELF
-	TRBV5-5	ASSLVGGPGETQY
few	TRBV5-8	ASSLVRAYEQY
-	TRBV10-1	ASSVQVGNEQF
-	TRBV2	ASSRSSEAF
few	TRBV6-6	ASSPQGGRNYEQY
-	TRBV5-8	ASSLLGTGGYGYT
-	TRBV6-1	ASSEKQQNTIY
once	TRBV27	ASSLGSGGANSYNEQF
-	TRBV2	ASSEQGKTGELF
-	TRBV10-1	ASAGTVTGELF
-	TRBV12-3/TRBV12-4	ASSFDRGWGYT
-	TRBV2	ASSLLQGAQQF
-	TRBV5-1	ASSAGAGTEAF
few	TRBV7-8	ASSRDTYTEAF
-	TRBV12-3/TRBV12-4	ASSSQVREKLF
few	TRBV11-1	ASSYGQGGHYGYT
-	TRBV2	ASRLAESSYNEQF
-	TRBV27	ASSLSGPPFTGELF
-	TRBV2	ASSEGTSFSYEQY
-	TRBV3-1/TRBV3-2	ASSPSAAVIAETQY
few	TRBV5-1	ASRSFGEGNSPLH
-	TRBV4-1	ASSLSGTSGGNEQF
-	TRBV18	ASSNLQGSGNTIY
few	TRBV4-1	ASSWGPSNTEAF